This T cell receptor beta chain comes out of a study of radiation and T cells in renal cell carcinoma. Study-wide results and caveats: From baseline, blood top tumor clonotypes peaked at 2 weeks post-radiation. Without pretreatment biopsies, baseline tumor clonotype presence was undetermined.

CDR3 length: 16 residues. The V end lost 4 bases, the J end lost 0 bases, and 17 bases lay between the germline ends. Germline lookup yields CDR1 SGDLS and CDR2 YYNGEE. Repertoires were generated with immunoSEQ multiplex PCR, while TCRdb's copy carries only in-frame clones and drops some. The sample records 130,000 or so clones, approximately 87% being singletons. Sample time point: baseline pretreatment blood. The treatment: 15 Gy SBRT to primary tumor, nephrectomy 4 weeks later. Blood was sampled at baseline, 2 weeks and 4 weeks after SBRT. About this clone itself: Its antigen is not identified.

The sequencing used blood, collected from a patient whose treatment included radiotherapy and nephrectomy. J is TRBJ2-7 and V is TRBV9; no reliable D call. This sequence originates from a woman between 50 and 59 years old with renal cell carcinoma. The CDR3 is CASSTRLLSLSYEQYF. For the CDR3, the DNA is TGTGCCAGCAGCACAAGACTTTTGTCTCTCTCCTACGAGCAGTACTTC.